This T cell receptor beta chain was sequenced in a study of T-cell memory formation after mild COVID-19. TCRdb analysed the 5' RACE reads with MiXCR anew, one entry per CDR3 protein. The repertoire holds 450,000 or so distinct CDR3 sequences, with 20% to 25% as singletons. Worth noting for this clonotype: Antigen specificity is unknown.

Study-wide findings and caveats: Clones contracting over day 15 to 85 were CD4/CD8 balanced, with later expanders leaning CD4+.

V lost 8 bases, J lost 1 base, and 13 bases lay in between. Germline V CDR1 and CDR2: SGHAT, FQDESV (reference sequence). CDR3 length equals 14 residues. This TCR was sampled from an adult woman who had mild COVID-19 (a few samples of this study predate the infection). Cell type and time point are not known. The chain couples TRBV11-1 to TRBJ2-3; D is possibly TRBD1 (6 bases). The sequencing sample was made of PBMCs or a T cell subset sorted from them (not recorded which). The CDR3, as DNA: TGTGCCAGCGCGCAGGGGTCTGGCACAGATACGCAGTATTTT. This gives the protein CASAQGSGTDTQYF.